Each of the 23 T cell receptor beta chains below was sequenced from the same sample in a study of T cells in localized non-small cell lung cancer. Using immunoSEQ multiplex PCR, the repertoire was profiled, and TCRdb retains in-frame clones only, with some absent. The sample carries approximately 88,000 clones, roughly 93% recorded once. This material consisted of PBMCs, taken before any cancer treatment. The receptors were sampled from a woman aged 40 to 75 with stage II squamous cell lung carcinoma.

The rearrangement uses TRBV5-1 and TRBJ1-1; the D is unclear. Germline CDR1 SGHRS, CDR2 YFSETQ. The ends were cut back, 4 bases at V and 1 base at J, with 14 bases in the middle. CDR3 length: 15 amino acids. The CDR3 reads CASSAGSRGNTEAFF. The CDR3, as DNA: TGCGCCAGCAGCGCTGGATCCCGAGGGAACACTGAAGCTTTCTTT.

The rearrangement joins TRBV27 to TRBJ2-5, with D possibly matching TRBD2 (6 bases). This CDR3 region has 15 residues. Trimming stripped 2 bases from V and 5 bases from J, with 15 bases between. The germline CDR1 and CDR2 sequences are MNHEY and SMNVEV (reference sequence). The CDR3 protein is CASSLGGVEGETQYF. The DNA for the CDR3 is TGTGCCAGCAGTTTAGGAGGGGTTGAGGGGGAGACCCAGTACTTC.

The chain recombines TRBV5-4 with TRBJ2-3; D not certain. The V end was cut by 3 bases, the J end by 2 bases, with 13 bases between. Per germline, CDR1 SGHNT and CDR2 YYREEE (reference sequence). This CDR3 region has 15 residues. CDR3 residues: CASSSWGKPTDTQYF. The CDR3 DNA follows: TGTGCCAGCAGCTCGTGGGGAAAGCCCACAGATACGCAGTATTTT.

V usage is TRBV18 and J usage is TRBJ2-6; D is possibly TRBD1 (5 bases). The CDR3 runs 18 residues. With 1 base removed from V and 0 bases from J, the gap between germline ends came to 13 bases. From germline, CDR1 is KGHSH and CDR2 LQKENI. DNA of the CDR3: TGTGCCAGCTCACCACAGGGCAGGGCAAGCTCTGGGGCCAACGTCCTGACTTTC. This translates into CASSPQGRASSGANVLTF.

The rearrangement joins TRBV5-8 to TRBJ1-5; D is possibly TRBD1 (5 bases). Germline V gene data show CDR1 as SGHTS and CDR2 as YDEGEE. The V and J ends lost 2 bases and 3 bases respectively, with 12 bases between them. The CDR3 covers 15 residues. CDR3 amino acids: CASSLKVRANQPQHF. CDR3 DNA sequence: TGTGCCAGCAGCTTAAAGGTCAGGGCCAATCAGCCCCAGCATTTT.

The chain uses TRBV5-4 and TRBJ2-1, with 8 positions matching TRBD2. With 2 bases clipped from V and 0 bases from J, the junction kept 4 bases outside the gene matches. From germline, CDR1 is SGHNT and CDR2 YYREEE (reference sequence). The CDR3 is made up of 16 amino acids. CDR3 region: CASSLPAGGSYNEQFF. The CDR3 DNA reads as TGTGCCAGCAGCTTACCCGCGGGGGGCTCCTACAATGAGCAGTTCTTC.

This clone was seen just once. The chain carries TRBV18 and TRBJ2-7; tentative D call: TRBD2 (6 bases). Germline V gives CDR1 KGHSH, CDR2 LQKENI. The CDR3 runs 14 residues. V was shortened by 2 bases and J by 12 bases, with 20 bases between the two germline ends. CDR3 residues: CASSPGGLPVEAYF. The CDR3 nucleotides read TGTGCCAGCTCACCAGGGGGACTCCCGGTTGAGGCGTACTTC. Variable domain in full (rest from reference TRBV18 and TRBJ2-7): NAGVMQNPRHLVRRRGQEARLRCSPMKGHSHVYWYRQLPEEGLKFMVYLQKENIIDESGMPKERFSAEFPKEGPSILRIQQVVRGDSAAYFCASSPGGLPVEAYFGPGTRLTVT.

The J gene is TRBJ2-7, the V gene TRBV6-6, with 12 bases matching TRBD2. CDR3 length: 15 residues. With V trimmed by 6 bases and J by 2 bases, 5 bases remained unmatched. The germline gives CDR1 MNHNY, CDR2 SVGAGI (reference sequence). For the CDR3, the DNA is TGTGCCAGCAGCCGCGGACTAGCGGGAACCTACGAGCAGTACTTC. Its translation: CASSRGLAGTYEQYF.

This chain links TRBV9 with TRBJ2-5; 13 bases agree with TRBD2. V dropped 4 bases and J dropped 2; count of bases not matched to a gene: 11. The germline CDR1 and CDR2 sequences are SGDLS and YYNGEE. This CDR3 region has 18 residues. CDR3 nucleotides: TGTGCCAGCAGCCCCCATCCGACTAGCGGGGGGCTACAAGAGACCCAGTACTTC. Translated: CASSPHPTSGGLQETQYF. The complete variable domain, with remaining parts taken from reference TRBV9 and TRBJ2-5, reads DSGVTQTPKHLITATGQRVTLRCSPRSGDLSVYWYQQSLDQGLQFLIQYYNGEERAKGNILERFSAQQFPDLHSELNLSSLELGDSALYFCASSPHPTSGGLQETQYFGPGTRLLVL.

This chain uses TRBV29-1 with TRBJ2-5, with 12 bases aligning to TRBD2. The CDR3 loop spans 16 amino acids. Germline V CDR1 and CDR2: SQVTM, ANQGSEA. Losses at the gene ends were 4 bases for V and 5 bases for J; bases not matched to a gene: 11. This CDR3 reads CSVGASGRALGETQYF. In DNA, the CDR3 is TGCAGCGTTGGAGCTAGCGGGAGGGCCCTCGGGGAGACCCAGTACTTC.

This chain joins TRBV4-1 and TRBJ1-5, with TRBD1 matching 8 bases. Losses at the gene ends were 1 base for V and 5 bases for J; bases not matched to a gene: 4. The germline V gene encodes CDR1 MGHRA and CDR2 YSYEKL. This CDR3 is 15 amino acids long. The CDR3: CASSQAYRGDQPQHF. The CDR3 DNA is TGCGCCAGCAGCCAAGCTTACAGGGGGGATCAGCCCCAGCATTTT.

J is TRBJ1-2 and V is TRBV6-1; 7 positions agree with TRBD1. CDR1 and CDR2 (germline): MNHNS, SASEGT. With V trimmed by 1 base and J by 5 bases, 4 bases remained unmatched. The CDR3 is made up of 14 amino acids. The CDR3 reads CASSEGQGRYGYTF. The CDR3 DNA is TGTGCCAGCAGTGAAGGACAGGGACGATATGGCTACACCTTC.

This chain links TRBV5-1 with TRBJ1-1, with D unclear. Trimming removed 0 bases from V and 1 base from J, with 13 bases in between. The CDR3 is 16 amino acids. Germline V gene lookup returns CDR1 SGHRS and CDR2 YFSETQ. CDR3 residues: CASSLGLSRRNTEAFF. The DNA for the CDR3 is TGCGCCAGCAGCTTGGGCCTCTCACGTAGGAACACTGAAGCTTTCTTT.

This clone was observed a few times. This chain connects TRBV19 to TRBJ2-7; D is unclear. Germline CDR1 is LNHDA and CDR2 is SQIVND (reference sequence). V was pared by 3 bases and J by 0 bases, with 9 bases between. This CDR3 has 14 amino acids. CDR3 sequence: CASSIGPSSYEQYF. The CDR3 DNA is TGTGCCAGTAGTATCGGGCCGAGCTCCTACGAGCAGTACTTC. Full variable domain (remainder filled in from reference TRBV19 and TRBJ2-7): DGGITQSPKYLFRKEGQNVTLSCEQNLNHDAMYWYRQDPGQGLRLIYYSQIVNDFQKGDIAEGYSVSREKKESFPLTVTSAQKNPTAFYLCASSIGPSSYEQYFGPGTRLTVT.

The J gene is TRBJ1-2, the V gene TRBV28, with D tentatively TRBD1 (5 bases). The ends were cut back, 6 bases at V and 4 bases at J, with 15 bases in the middle. The CDR3 runs to 14 residues. Germline V CDR1 and CDR2: MDHEN, SYDVKM. The CDR3 reads CASRPGGGPYGYTF. DNA for the CDR3: TGTGCCAGCAGGCCCGGGGGGGGACCCTATGGCTACACCTTC.

This chain connects TRBV6-1 to TRBJ2-3; 10 bases are a match to TRBD2. CDR1 and CDR2 from the germline V gene are MNHNS and SASEGT. V lost 8 bases to trimming and J lost 5 bases; unmatched junction nucleotides: 10. The CDR3 contains 15 residues. In nucleotides, the CDR3 is TGTGCCAGCTTAGGGCTAGCGGGAGCCGGAGATACGCAGTATTTT. It codes for CASLGLAGAGDTQYF.

The chain recombines TRBV7-6 with TRBJ2-3; D is perhaps TRBD2 (6 bases). V dropped 3 bases and J dropped 4 bases, with 11 bases sitting between them. There are 14 residues in the CDR3. Germline CDR1 reads SGHVS; CDR2 reads FNYEAQ. The CDR3 reads CASSFTGSPDTQYF. CDR3 nucleotides: TGTGCCAGCAGCTTCACCGGGAGCCCAGATACGCAGTATTTT.

V gene TRBV12-5 combines with J gene TRBJ2-2; D unresolved. Germline CDR1 reads LGHNT; CDR2 reads FRNRAP. The ends were cut back, 2 bases at V and 8 bases at J, with 6 bases in the middle. The CDR3 is made up of 12 amino acids. The CDR3 sequence is CASGLIAGELFF. For the CDR3, the DNA is TGTGCTAGTGGTTTGATCGCAGGGGAGCTGTTTTTT. The complete variable domain, with remaining parts taken from reference TRBV12-5 and TRBJ2-2, reads DARVTQTPRHKVTEMGQEVTMRCQPILGHNTVFWYRQTMMQGLELLAYFRNRAPLDDSGMPKDRFSAEMPDATLATLKIQPSEPRDSAVYFCASGLIAGELFFGEGSRLTVL.

CDR3 in amino acids: CASSLLGLAEETQYF. The CDR3 nucleotides are TGTGCCAGCTCACTTCTCGGACTAGCGGAAGAGACCCAGTACTTC. The rearrangement links TRBV18 to TRBJ2-5, with TRBD2 matching 10 bases. CDR3 length: 15 amino acids. Germline loops: CDR1 KGHSH, CDR2 LQKENI. The V gene end was trimmed by 4 bases and the J gene end by 3 bases; junction bases not matched to a gene: 5.

The sample holds one count of this clone. The V gene is TRBV6-6, the J gene TRBJ1-5; D is unclear. Germline V lookup: CDR1 MNHNY, CDR2 SVGAGI (reference sequence). V lost 7 bases to trimming and J lost 0 bases, with 13 bases between them. The CDR3 extends over 15 amino acids. The CDR3 coding sequence is TGTGCCAGCATAGCTCTACAGATTAGCAATCAGCCCCAGCATTTT. Amino acids: CASIALQISNQPQHF.

This clone has just one count. The V call is TRBV27, the J call TRBJ1-6; no clear D gene. Germline V gene lookup returns CDR1 MNHEY and CDR2 SMNVEV (reference sequence). The CDR3 spans 15 residues. The germline V and J ends were trimmed by 6 bases and 0 bases, with 9 bases remaining between them. The CDR3 loop is CASRERSSYNSPLHF. CDR3 DNA: TGTGCCAGCAGGGAGAGGAGCTCCTATAATTCACCCCTCCACTTT.

The V gene is TRBV9, the J gene TRBJ1-1, with D possibly being TRBD1 (5 bases). Germline V gene sequence: CDR1 SGDLS, CDR2 YYNGEE. V shed 3 bases and J shed 5 bases, with 14 bases lying between them. This CDR3 contains 14 residues. CDR3 bases: TGTGCCAGCAGCGAAACCGACAGTAGAACTGAAGCTTTCTTT. Its protein product is CASSETDSRTEAFF.

The rearrangement links TRBV29-1 to TRBJ2-5; maybe TRBD2 (6 bases). Germline V lookup: CDR1 SQVTM, CDR2 ANQGSEA. This CDR3 is built from 15 residues. Trimming cost V 6 bases and J 3 bases, with 20 bases left between them. CDR3 loop: CSVASFSGYEETQYF. The DNA of the CDR3 is TGCAGCGTCGCATCGTTTAGCGGCTACGAAGAGACCCAGTACTTC.